Sequencing of this TCR beta chain was carried out in a study of regulatory T cells in long-lasting Graves disease. For TCR beta, libraries came from iRepertoire HTBI primers and Arm-PCR of CDR3 regions. TCRdb reanalysed the multiplex PCR reads using MiXCR and keeps one entry per CDR3 protein. This repertoire shows over 500,000 distinct CDR3 sequences, 15% to 20% found once; its top ten account for under 20%. CDR1 is DFQATT and CDR2 is SNEGSKA in the germline V gene (reference sequence). The V and J ends lost 0 bases and 0 bases respectively, with 9 bases between them. The CDR3 has 15 residues. This sample's time point: newly diagnosed GD, antithyroid drugs for less than 3 months. Preparation of the TCR library used RNA extracted from PBMCs. These data also formed part of another study, on T cells in Graves' hyperthyroidism and ophthalmopathy.

Sample: peripheral blood mononuclear cells (PBMCs), taken at new diagnosis, from a patient treated with antithyroid drugs. The chain has TRBV20-1 and TRBJ2-1; D is ambiguous. This receptor was taken from a woman in her twenties or thirties with Graves disease. CDR3 in amino acids: CSARDTQSSYNEQFF. The DNA for the CDR3 is TGCAGTGCTAGAGATACCCAGAGCTCCTACAATGAGCAGTTCTTC.